The sequence of this TCR beta chain was determined in a study of blood T cell repertoires in COVID-19. With V trimmed by 0 bases and J by 4 bases, 8 bases remained unmatched. The germline gives CDR1 LGHDT, CDR2 YNNKEL (reference sequence). The CDR3 extends over 18 amino acids. This table comes from immunoSEQ multiplex PCR, and its TCRdb copy is limited to in-frame clones, with some not included. Here the sample spans approximately 170,000 clones, approximately 91% being singletons. The clonotype was recovered from a man aged 18-30 years with COVID-19, enrolled during active disease. Sequenced input: peripheral blood. The chain combines TRBV3-1 (or the pseudogene TRBV3-2) with TRBJ2-1; 11 positions agree with TRBD2. CDR3: CASSQDRVASGRYNEQFF. In DNA, the CDR3 is TGTGCCAGCAGCCAAGATCGAGTGGCTAGCGGGAGGTACAATGAGCAGTTCTTC.